This T cell receptor (beta chain) stems from a study of blood T cells in healthy people across ages. Alongside a J-beta primer mix, a sample-barcoded 5' primer served in a second PCR lasting roughly 7 to 12 cycles. In TCRdb, the 5' RACE reads were re-called with MiXCR into one record per CDR3 protein. Of approximately 2,000,000 distinct CDR3 sequences listed, about two fifths are singletons. In this sample, this clonotype turned up a few times. Trimming shortened V by 2 bases and J by 0 bases, and 15 bases separated the two germline ends. Germline V CDR1 and CDR2: SGDLS, YYNGEE. This CDR3 has 16 amino acids.

The receptor's source is a human donor in good health. Sequencing was done on a sample of blood. V and J are TRBV9 and TRBJ2-7, with D perhaps matching TRBD1 (5 bases). The DNA of the CDR3 is TGTGCCAGCAGCGTCCAGGAAGGGGCCATCTCCTACGAGCAGTACTTC. Translating gives CASSVQEGAISYEQYF.